Here is one TCR beta chain with its context. J lost 2 bases, V lost 4 bases, and 6 bases had no gene match. CDR3 length equals 17 residues. Germline V lookup: CDR1 MNHEY, CDR2 SMNVEV (reference sequence). These data belong to a study of cytomegalovirus exposure and HLA in healthy donors. The PCR contained 60 Vbeta and 13 Jbeta primers. Produced via immunoSEQ multiplex PCR; TCRdb's table is partial and in-frame only. The sample comprises around 140,000 clones, 70% to 85% of which are singletons, and approximately 1.5% rests with the top ten. Specimen: PBMCs. The chain has TRBV27 and TRBJ2-3; 13 nucleotides line up with TRBD2. This TCR was recovered from a man aged 30 to 39 in good health and CMV-seropositive. The CDR3 protein is CASSSPGLAGITDTQYF. DNA for the CDR3: TGTGCCAGCAGTTCGCCGGGACTAGCGGGGATCACAGATACGCAGTATTTT.